This entry lists 24 T cell receptor beta chains sequenced from one sample in a study of radiotherapy plus CTLA-4 blockade in lung cancer. The protocol was immunoSEQ multiplex PCR, while the TCRdb copy is restricted to in-frame clones and leaves out a portion. The table has some 51,000 clones, approximately 80% seen once. Source: peripheral blood, taken from a patient treated with radiotherapy plus ipilimumab. The receptor set was obtained from a human donor with non-small cell lung cancer whose response to radiotherapy plus ipilimumab could not be evaluated.

This rearrangement joins TRBV6-5 to TRBJ2-5; D is ambiguous. Trimming pared 7 bases from V and 5 bases from J, leaving 14 bases between. Germline CDR1 and CDR2: MNHEY and SVGAGI. The CDR3 loop spans 13 amino acids. CDR3 DNA: TGTGCCAGCAAGCATGATGTCTACGAGACCCAGTACTTC. Translating gives CASKHDVYETQYF.

This clone was picked up a small number of times. The chain employs TRBV10-3 and TRBJ1-1; possible D gene TRBD1, 6 bases. The V end was cut by 2 bases, the J end by 7 bases, with 11 bases between. CDR1 and CDR2 (germline): ENHRY, SYGVKD. The CDR3 consists of 13 residues. DNA of the CDR3: TGTGCCATCAGTGAGGGGGCCAGGGGTGAAGCTTTCTTT. As protein: CAISEGARGEAFF.

The CDR3 is CASSGGQGNTGELFF. CDR3 in DNA: TGTGCCAGCAGTGGCGGACAGGGCAATACCGGGGAGCTGTTTTTT. V usage is TRBV2 and J usage is TRBJ2-2; 8 nucleotides align to TRBD1. The CDR3 extends over 15 amino acids. Germline V gene lookup returns CDR1 SNHLY and CDR2 FYNNEI. V shed 4 bases and J 5 bases; nucleotides not matched to a gene: 6.

This chain connects TRBV28 to TRBJ1-2; 8 nucleotides agree with TRBD1. The CDR3 extends over 16 amino acids. Germline V gene lookup returns CDR1 MDHEN and CDR2 SYDVKM. The ends lost 5 bases at V and 2 bases at J; junction bases unmatched: 10. The CDR3 bases are TGTGCCAGCAGTCTACTGCAGGGGGCACGGAACTATGGCTACACCTTC. This gives the protein CASSLLQGARNYGYTF.

The rearrangement links TRBV7-8 to TRBJ2-7, with D maybe TRBD2 (6 bases). Per germline, CDR1 SGHVS and CDR2 FQNEAQ. Trimming took 5 bases from V and 0 from J, leaving 14 bases between them. The CDR3 runs to 15 residues. The CDR3 region is CASSRVEGLSYEQYF. CDR3 in DNA: TGTGCCAGCAGCCGCGTTGAGGGACTCTCCTACGAGCAGTACTTC. Supplemented by reference TRBV7-8 and TRBJ2-7, the full variable domain reads GAGVSQSPRYKVAKRGQDVALRCDPISGHVSLFWYQQALGQGPEFLTYFQNEAQLDKSGLPSDRFFAERPEGSVSTLKIQRTQQEDSAVYLCASSRVEGLSYEQYFGPGTRLTVT.

The chain recombines TRBV5-1 with TRBJ1-4; tentative D call: TRBD1 (6 bases). The V end was cut by 2 bases, the J end by 0 bases, with 14 bases between. The V gene's germline CDR1 is SGHRS and CDR2 YFSETQ. This CDR3 is built from 17 residues. The CDR3 spells CASSLDPGEATNEKLFF. The CDR3 DNA reads as TGCGCCAGCAGCTTAGACCCAGGGGAAGCAACTAATGAAAAACTGTTTTTT.

This chain connects TRBV4-2 to TRBJ1-4; D remains ambiguous. Germline-derived CDR1 and CDR2 are LGHNA and YNFKEQ. The CDR3 is made up of 16 amino acids. Trimming pared 0 bases from V and 5 bases from J, leaving 13 bases between. The CDR3 DNA follows: TGTGCCAGCAGCCAAGAAATCGGGAGGACGAATGAAAAACTGTTTTTT. The encoded protein is CASSQEIGRTNEKLFF.

This clone was seen only once. The V gene is TRBV13, the J gene TRBJ1-2; the match to TRBD1 covers 7 bases. V shed 4 bases and J 5 bases; nucleotides not matched to a gene: 10. The CDR3 has 15 residues. Germline CDR1 PRHDT, CDR2 FYEKMQ (reference sequence). The CDR3 region is CASSSRQGRGYGYTF. CDR3 in DNA: TGTGCCAGCAGCTCTCGACAGGGCCGAGGGTATGGCTACACCTTC.

J is TRBJ2-7 and V is TRBV5-1; the match to TRBD2 covers 8 bases. Looked up from germline, CDR1 is SGHRS and CDR2 is YFSETQ. The CDR3 consists of 15 residues. The trim removed 0 bases at V and 0 bases at J, leaving 2 bases unmatched. CDR3 sequence: CASSLAGTSSYEQYF. The CDR3 DNA follows: TGCGCCAGCAGCTTGGCCGGGACTAGCTCCTACGAGCAGTACTTC.

The chain couples TRBV7-6 to TRBJ2-3; D call uncertain. Per germline, CDR1 SGHVS and CDR2 FNYEAQ. The CDR3 has 13 amino acids. The germline V and J ends were trimmed by 4 bases and 4 bases, with 9 bases remaining between them. CDR3 loop: CASSYTLPDTQYF. CDR3 nucleotide sequence: TGTGCCAGCAGCTACACCCTCCCAGATACGCAGTATTTT.

This chain joins TRBV6-6 and TRBJ1-5; D gene unclear. Germline V gene sequence: CDR1 MNHNY, CDR2 SVGAGI (reference sequence). The CDR3 is made up of 13 amino acids. The V gene lost 0 bases and the J gene lost 9 bases, with 9 bases spanning the gap. CDR3 amino acids: CASSYSTTSPQHF. In DNA form, the CDR3 reads TGTGCCAGCAGTTACTCGACTACGTCGCCCCAGCATTTT.

The chain couples TRBV27 to TRBJ2-2; D call uncertain. In germline, CDR1 is MNHEY, CDR2 SMNVEV (reference sequence). V dropped 0 bases and J dropped 2 bases, with 4 bases sitting between them. The CDR3 spans 14 residues. CDR3 loop: CASSLSYNTGELFF. The CDR3 DNA is TGTGCCAGCAGTTTATCCTACAACACCGGGGAGCTGTTTTTT.

V gene TRBV4-2 combines with J gene TRBJ2-3; D remains unclear. Germline CDR1 and CDR2: LGHNA and YNFKEQ. The ends were cut back, 0 bases at V and 0 bases at J, with 10 bases in the middle. The CDR3 spans 16 residues. CDR3 sequence: CASSQDLHGSTDTQYF. CDR3 nucleotides: TGTGCCAGCAGCCAAGATCTTCACGGGAGCACAGATACGCAGTATTTT.

The rearrangement joins TRBV15 to TRBJ1-4; possibly TRBD1 for D (6 bases). Germline CDR1 reads LNHNV; CDR2 reads YYDKDF (reference sequence). Trimming took 2 bases from V and 0 from J, leaving 19 bases between them. CDR3 length equals 19 residues. CDR3 loop: CATSRSIRLTGSTNEKLFF. CDR3 sequence (DNA): TGTGCCACCAGCAGATCTATCCGGCTTACAGGGTCAACTAATGAAAAACTGTTTTTT.

The chain is built from TRBV7-2 and TRBJ2-7; 8 bases are a match to TRBD1. V was clipped by 5 bases and J by 3 bases; unmatched bases: 6. Per germline, CDR1 SGHTA and CDR2 FQGNSA. CDR3 length: 14 amino acids. The CDR3 DNA is TGTGCCAGCAGCCCGAGGACAGGGAACTACGAGCAGTACTTC. Amino acid sequence: CASSPRTGNYEQYF.

The rearrangement uses TRBV19 and TRBJ2-1; the match to TRBD2 covers 13 bases. With 5 bases clipped from V and 7 bases from J, the junction kept 5 bases outside the gene matches. This CDR3 has 15 residues. Germline V gene lookup returns CDR1 LNHDA and CDR2 SQIVND (reference sequence). CDR3 DNA: TGTGCCAGTAGTTCGACTAGCGGGAGGAGGAATGAGCAGTTCTTC. Its translation: CASSSTSGRRNEQFF.

The chain joins TRBV6-5 to TRBJ2-7; the match to TRBD1 covers 10 bases. V lost 2 bases, J lost 4 bases, and 5 bases stayed unmatched. The germline V gene has CDR1 MNHEY and CDR2 SVGAGI. This CDR3 has 15 amino acids. The CDR3 DNA is TGTGCCAGCAGTTACGGTAGACAGGGGGCATACGAGCAGTACTTC. Protein product: CASSYGRQGAYEQYF.

The gene calls are TRBV30 and TRBJ2-5; D gene unclear. The DNA end lines up better with TRBJ2-7; the J call may be wrong. The CDR3 contains 13 residues. CDR1 and CDR2 from the germline V gene are GTSNPN and SVGIG (reference sequence). As DNA, the CDR3 is TGTGCCTGGAGGGAGACGGCTACCTACGAGCAGTACTTC. Translating gives CAWRETATYEQYF.

V and J are TRBV5-1 and TRBJ2-1, with a tentative D call TRBD1 (6 bases). Trimming took off 2 bases at V and 8 bases at J, with 11 bases between the two ends. Looked up from germline, CDR1 is SGHRS and CDR2 is YFSETQ. There are 13 residues in the CDR3. The CDR3 sequence: CASSLQGGDEQFF. Written as DNA, the CDR3 is TGCGCCAGCAGCTTACAGGGTGGGGATGAGCAGTTCTTC.

This chain connects TRBV5-4 to TRBJ2-2; a possible D gene is TRBD2 (5 bases). The V gene lost 4 bases and the J gene lost 1 base, with 11 bases spanning the gap. Germline V gene sequence: CDR1 SGHNT, CDR2 YYREEE (reference sequence). CDR3 size: 15 residues. The CDR3 loop is CASSPQAVNTGELFF. For the CDR3, the DNA is TGTGCCAGCAGCCCCCAAGCGGTGAACACCGGGGAGCTGTTTTTT.

V usage is TRBV9 and J usage is TRBJ2-4; D possibly corresponds to TRBD1 (5 bases). The CDR3 extends over 15 amino acids. The V and J ends lost 2 bases and 0 bases respectively, with 9 bases between them. CDR1 and CDR2 (germline): SGDLS, YYNGEE. The CDR3 protein is CASSVQGRAKNIQYF. The CDR3 coding sequence is TGTGCCAGCAGCGTCCAGGGCAGAGCCAAAAACATTCAGTACTTC.

The chain recombines TRBV6-5 with TRBJ1-1, with 7 bases aligning to TRBD1. CDR1 MNHEY and CDR2 SVGAGI come from the germline V gene. V gave up 6 bases and J gave up 4 bases; unmatched junction bases: 8. CDR3 size: 14 residues. The CDR3 spells CASRITGVLTEAFF. In DNA, the CDR3 is TGTGCCAGCAGAATAACAGGGGTCCTCACTGAAGCTTTCTTT.

The chain is built from TRBV6-6 and TRBJ1-1; D is unresolved. The CDR3 is 11 amino acids. Germline assignment: CDR1 MNHNY and CDR2 SVGAGI (reference sequence). Trimming stripped 6 bases from V and 3 bases from J, with 5 bases between. This CDR3 is CASRRDTEAFF. CDR3 coding DNA: TGTGCCAGCAGAAGAGACACTGAAGCTTTCTTT.

This sequence joins TRBV6-4 and TRBJ1-3, with TRBD1 matching 12 bases. V lost 6 bases, J lost 0 bases, and 6 bases stayed unmatched. Germline values: CDR1 MRHNA, CDR2 SNTAGT. The CDR3 has 17 amino acids. CDR3 loop: CASSPPGQGASGNTIYF. The CDR3 DNA follows: TGTGCCAGCAGCCCCCCGGGACAGGGGGCCTCTGGAAACACCATATATTTT.